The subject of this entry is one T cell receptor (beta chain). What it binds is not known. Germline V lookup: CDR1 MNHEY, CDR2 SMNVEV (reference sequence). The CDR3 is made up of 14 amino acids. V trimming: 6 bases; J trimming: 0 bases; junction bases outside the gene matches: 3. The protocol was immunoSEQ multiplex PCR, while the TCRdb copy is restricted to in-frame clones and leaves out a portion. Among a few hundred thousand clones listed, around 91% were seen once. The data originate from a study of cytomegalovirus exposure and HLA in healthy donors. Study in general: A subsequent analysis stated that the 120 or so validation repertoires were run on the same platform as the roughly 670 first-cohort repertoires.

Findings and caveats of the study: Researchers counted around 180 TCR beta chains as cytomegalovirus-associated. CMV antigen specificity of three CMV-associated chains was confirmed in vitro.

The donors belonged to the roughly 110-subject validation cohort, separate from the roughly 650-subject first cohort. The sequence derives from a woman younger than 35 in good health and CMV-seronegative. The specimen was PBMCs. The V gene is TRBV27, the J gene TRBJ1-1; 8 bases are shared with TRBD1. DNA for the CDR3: TGTGCCAGCAGACCGACAGGGGTGAACACTGAAGCTTTCTTT. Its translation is CASRPTGVNTEAFF.